Included here is one T cell receptor (beta chain) sequence, with context. This sample stems from a study of shared T cell receptors in the human thymus. This CDR3 contains 13 residues. V was clipped by 6 bases and J by 10 bases; unmatched bases: 7. Looked up from germline, CDR1 is MNHEY and CDR2 is SVGAGI. Method: immunoSEQ multiplex PCR; TCRdb's copy keeps in-frame clones and lacks some. The top ten hold over 0.008% of the sample, which has some 720,000 clones, roughly 88% seen once. The data were also submitted as part of a second study, on human thymus T cells.

This clonotype was obtained from a boy in the first two years of life with a congenital heart defect. The chain carries TRBV6-5 and TRBJ2-7; 12 nucleotides line up with TRBD1. Sequencing input: thymocytes. The CDR3 here is CASRKGQGAKQYF. CDR3 DNA: TGTGCCAGCAGAAAGGGACAGGGGGCGAAACAGTACTTC.